The entry below gives a single T cell receptor beta chain sequence along with its context. The specificity of this receptor is unknown. No base qualities exist here, and no much larger clone lies one base off it. The sample belongs to a study of shared clonotypes between healthy human individuals (dated by TCRdb to 2018 to 2020). With respect to the entire study: The cohort comprised two women and a few men aged 18 to 49 years. For each donor, three plates each were used for CD4 naive and CD4 memory, two plates were used for CD8 naive, and one plate was used for CD8 memory. To estimate repertoire size and how much clonotype sharing occurs between individuals, the study deeply sequenced the blood TCR repertoires of about five healthy adults. Different laboratories and diverse techniques were used to prepare libraries and sequence TCR repertoires, to increase sequencing depth and limit assay-specific biases. Each donor's leukapheresis produced roughly between about 0.8 and 8.9 billion PBMCs.

Including cysteine and phenylalanine, the CDR3 has 17 amino acids. This entry keeps only the CDR3 DNA: 51 bases, framed from base 1. V and J are truncated by 4 bases and 5 bases respectively, leaving an intervening sequence of 24 bases. The germline V gene yields SGHTA for CDR1 and FQGNSA for CDR2. CD8 naive samples consisted of CD45RO-negative cells that were positively selected for CCR7, yielding a CD45RA+CCR7+ population without TemRA cells. Donors were healthy HIV-negative adults with no recently reported acute infections or vaccinations. Every donor was a Caucasian adult living in Nashville, Tennessee, USA. After blood collection by leukapheresis, PBMCs were isolated using Ficoll-Histopaque density gradient centrifugation and then cryopreserved in the vapor phase of liquid nitrogen. Purity and quantity of every magnetically sorted T cell population were checked by analytical flow cytometry. Genomic DNA was isolated from every sorted fraction and measured by UV absorbance on a Nanodrop 2000c.

Study-level results and caveats: Sampling was limited to blood, and TCR repertoires in tissue likely differ from TCR repertoires in blood. Rarefaction of sorted-subset datasets indicated incomplete sequencing despite the large sequencing depth. Pairwise subsampling led to the expectation that sequencing depth would affect the degree of clonotype sharing among donors. Because the study included only a small number of donors, the genetic and exposure-history diversity represented was limited. When a handful of donors were compared, the shared fraction of clonotypes was around 5% for naive CD4, 3% to 4% for naive CD8, 2% to 2.5% for memory CD4, and around 0.37% for memory CD8. Compared with non-shared clonotypes, the clonotypes found in all four sorted-subset donors had higher generation probabilities. Naive subsets generally had larger estimated clonotype richness than memory subsets.

Using the deep immunoSEQ assay, multiplex PCR amplified TCR CDR3 regions from genomic DNA. Extracted genomic DNA from each cell subset was distributed evenly across all wells of several immunoSEQ 96-well plates, and each plate was treated as a replicate. For sorted subsets, roughly 0.2 ug genomic DNA, equal to tens of thousands of T cell genomes, was loaded into each replicate PCR. The purified libraries were quantified using a Qubit 3.0 fluorometer, sized with a Bioanalyzer 2100, and then quantified again using the KAPA Library Quantification kit. A separate single-read 150-cycle Illumina NextSeq 550 flow cell was used to sequence each immunoSEQ 96-well plate. The source study handled its data this way. The immunoSEQ output contained only junctional sequences without quality scores, so filtering could not match that applied to full-length reads. To assign V/J genes and CDR3, sequences were annotated against IMGT germline references using PyIR, a Python wrapper for IgBLAST v1.9. Reads were removed for weak V/J assignments (E-value above 1e-6), missing CDR3, stop codons, out-of-frame junctions, or ambiguous translated residues. A V3J clonotype was defined by an identical inferred V gene, J gene, and CDR3 amino acid sequence. Percentage overlap between repertoires was calculated by dividing the number of shared unique clonotypes by the size of the smaller repertoire. RTK rarefaction, the Chao1 estimator, and Recon v2.1 estimates of unobserved clonotypes were used to assess repertoire richness. OLGA was used to compute generation probabilities for all TCRbeta clonotypes that the gDNA method yielded from a handful of donors. As stored in TCRdb, this immuneACCESS dataset retains in-frame rearrangements with V and J assigned. A fraction of the clones does not appear; measured against another copy, unresolved V genes explain less than half of the discrepancy, and the remainder lacks a known reason. From that table come the V and J calls and clone size; the DNA was used to work out D and trimming. Present in this sample are about 1.9 million clones, roughly 93% of which were seen just once. About 1.6% of the sample belongs to the ten largest clones.

This chain joins TRBV7-2 to TRBJ2-7; the D call is possibly TRBD1 or TRBD2, each sharing 5 bases. Material: naive CD8+ T cells from PBMCs. The sample's cell subset or site label, decoded: CD45RA+CCR7+. This sequence originates from a man between 18 and 35 years old in good health. Some clones in this sample may be carry-over from other donors' samples. The DNA sequence is TGTGCCAGCAGCTACACGGTTAGGGGCTGGGGACCTGACGAGCAGTACTTC. Its amino acids are CASSYTVRGWGPDEQYF.